This T cell receptor beta chain was documented in a study of cytomegalovirus exposure and HLA in healthy donors. Notes on the study in general: Among the sequence variants, a highly shared cluster was likely an artifact of sequencing. As confirmed in vitro, three CMV-associated chains were specific for CMV antigens. What a later analysis showed was that several of the most significant clusters appeared linked to common viral pathogens.

With respect to this clone: The antigen is undetermined.

With 5 bases clipped from V and 5 bases from J, the junction kept 1 base outside the gene matches. This CDR3 has 12 amino acids. The germline gives CDR1 SGHTA, CDR2 FQGTGA. 13 Jbeta primers and 60 Vbeta primers were used for the PCR. TCRdb keeps only in-frame clones here, not all; method: immunoSEQ multiplex PCR. The clone table shows approximately 37,000 clones, with the ten largest holding 5.5% to 6%. The specimen sequenced was PBMCs. The rearrangement links TRBV7-3 to TRBJ2-3; 7 bases align to TRBD2. The clonotype comes from a human donor in good health. CDR3 sequence: CASSPGGDTQYF. The CDR3, as DNA: TGTGCCAGCAGCCCGGGGGGAGATACGCAGTATTTT.